Sequencing of this T cell receptor beta chain was carried out in a study of T cell responses to AZD1222 COVID-19 vaccine. Study observations and caveats: There were repertoire samples only from the period after the peak T cell response. White British people made up most donors, females outnumbered males, and clonal diversity was possibly underestimated. Baseline serostatus was positive in only six AZD1222 recipients.

Only in-frame clones appear in the TCRdb table, and some are missing; sequencing was by immunoSEQ multiplex PCR. Of 120,000 or so clones in the sample, less than 95% are singletons; the top ten hold 6% to 9%. The CDR3 consists of 14 residues. The V and J ends lost 6 bases and 0 bases respectively, with 10 bases between them. Germline lookup yields CDR1 MNHEY and CDR2 SVGAGI. This clone appeared once. The antigen is unknown. This chain links TRBV6-5 with TRBJ2-3; possible D gene TRBD2, 7 bases. This TCR was sampled from an adult in good health. The source was peripheral blood, collected on day 0 of AZD1222 vaccination. The CDR3 is CASSRGASTDTQYF. The DNA for the CDR3 is TGTGCCAGCAGCCGGGGGGCTAGCACAGATACGCAGTATTTT.